These 10 T cell receptor beta chains were sequenced from one sample in a study of T cell responses to AZD1222 COVID-19 vaccine. Sequencing was performed with immunoSEQ multiplex PCR; in TCRdb, only in-frame clones are kept and a portion is missing. The sample holds about 100,000 clones, about 88% seen once. Here the sequenced sample was peripheral blood, taken on day 0 of AZD1222 vaccination. The receptors derive from an adult in good health.

The table lists this clone with a count of one. The rearrangement uses TRBV27 and TRBJ2-7; 9 bases align to TRBD1. CDR1 and CDR2 (germline): MNHEY, SMNVEV (reference sequence). With V trimmed by 8 bases and J by 7 bases, 0 bases remained unmatched. The CDR3 has 10 residues. In DNA form, the CDR3 reads TGTGCCAGCGGACAGGGGGAGCAGTACTTC. It yields the protein CASGQGEQYF.

The chain uses TRBV5-6 and TRBJ1-2; 7 bases are a match to TRBD1. This CDR3 spans 14 amino acids. CDR1 and CDR2 from the germline V gene are SGHDT and YYEEEE. The junction had 7 bases not matched to a gene; V was cut back by 4 bases and J by 4 bases. As DNA, the CDR3 is TGTGCCAGCAGCAGCCGGGACAGATTCTATGGCTACACCTTC. It yields the protein CASSSRDRFYGYTF.

The chain links TRBV11-2 to TRBJ1-1; D is ambiguous. The V gene lost 2 bases and the J gene lost 0 bases, with 4 bases spanning the gap. Germline V gene sequence: CDR1 SGHAT, CDR2 FQNNGV. There are 13 residues in the CDR3. The CDR3 is CASSLSMNTEAFF. The CDR3 DNA sequence: TGTGCCAGCAGCTTATCTATGAACACTGAAGCTTTCTTT.

The chain employs TRBV28 and TRBJ1-2; TRBD1 aligns across 8 bases. The germline CDR1 and CDR2 sequences are MDHEN and SYDVKM. V trimming: 5 bases; J trimming: 0 bases; junction bases outside the gene matches: 8. The CDR3 consists of 16 residues. The CDR3: CASSPRTGTANYGYTF. The CDR3 DNA follows: TGTGCCAGCAGTCCACGGACAGGGACCGCTAACTATGGCTACACCTTC.

This chain uses TRBV10-3 with TRBJ2-1, with D possibly matching TRBD1 (6 bases). This CDR3 spans 11 amino acids. V dropped 9 bases and J dropped 9 bases, with 12 bases sitting between them. Germline V gene data show CDR1 as ENHRY and CDR2 as SYGVKD. The CDR3 loop reads CAIATGSEQFF. The CDR3 nucleotides are TGTGCCATTGCAACAGGGAGTGAGCAGTTCTTC.

The V gene is TRBV23-1, the J gene TRBJ2-7; a possible D gene is TRBD2 (6 bases). TRBV23-1 is an open reading frame, and its role is uncertain. Trimming stripped 2 bases from V and 5 bases from J, with 28 bases between. This CDR3 has 19 residues. The CDR3 loop reads CASSQPKGTCGTGMDEQYF. The CDR3 nucleotides read TGCGCCAGCAGTCAACCGAAGGGGACTTGCGGAACAGGTATGGACGAGCAGTACTTC.

This clone is a singleton in its sample. The genes are TRBV7-3 and TRBJ1-1, with D possibly TRBD1 on 6 matching bases. Germline lookup yields CDR1 SGHTA and CDR2 FQGTGA. Trimming removed 5 bases at V and 5 bases at J, with 15 bases between. There are 14 residues in the CDR3. The CDR3 reads CASSQGHLRTEAFF. In DNA form, the CDR3 reads TGTGCCAGCAGCCAGGGACACCTGAGGACTGAAGCTTTCTTT.

The chain joins TRBV6-5 to TRBJ1-5, with 8 bases that match TRBD1. V gave up 6 bases and J gave up 3 bases; unmatched junction bases: 7. Per the germline V gene, CDR1 is MNHEY and CDR2 is SVGAGI. This CDR3 is built from 15 residues. The CDR3 spells CASRNGQGHNQPQHF. The CDR3 DNA reads as TGTGCCAGCAGAAACGGACAGGGCCACAATCAGCCCCAGCATTTT.

The chain is built from TRBV19 and TRBJ2-1, with unresolved D. V was clipped by 1 base and J by 12 bases, with 10 bases between them. Germline CDR1 LNHDA, CDR2 SQIVND (reference sequence). The CDR3 is 12 residues long. For the CDR3, the DNA is TGTGCCAGTAGTATAGGTTCTCTTGGGCAGTTCTTC. It translates to CASSIGSLGQFF.

The table lists this clone with a few counts. This chain joins TRBV4-1 and TRBJ2-1, with TRBD2 as a possible D gene (7 bases). Germline CDR1 reads MGHRA; CDR2 reads YSYEKL. The germline V and J ends were trimmed by 0 bases and 7 bases, with 16 bases remaining between them. This CDR3 has 16 residues. The CDR3 here is CASSQESGGFKNEQFF. The CDR3 DNA sequence: TGCGCCAGCAGCCAAGAATCGGGGGGCTTTAAGAATGAGCAGTTCTTC.